The 15 T cell receptor beta chains below come from one sample, sequenced in a study of T cell responses to AZD1222 COVID-19 vaccine (dated by TCRdb to the early 2020s). The intended sense of this specimen's time point label: baseline before first vaccination. The sample's treatment or condition label, in plain terms: meningococcal conjugate vaccine given as trial control. The library was produced with the immunoSEQ multiplex PCR assay. Not all clones reach the TCRdb copy of this immuneACCESS table, which keeps in-frame sequences only. Checked studies attribute under half of the gap to unresolved V genes and leave the rest unexplained. The sample data list 150,000 to 200,000 clones, and 87% of these were observed just once. Around 2.9% of the sample comes from the top ten. The sequencing here drew on peripheral blood, taken on day 0 of MenACWY control vaccination. The receptors derive from an adult in good health.

The chain uses TRBV27 and TRBJ2-7, with 9 bases that match TRBD2. The junction had 4 bases not matched to a gene; V was cut back by 0 bases and J by 7 bases. CDR3 size: 14 residues. Germline V lookup: CDR1 MNHEY, CDR2 SMNVEV (reference sequence). The chain's CDR3 is CASSLSSLAGEQYF. CDR3 coding DNA: TGTGCCAGCAGTTTATCCTCTCTAGCGGGGGAGCAGTACTTC.

The chain combines TRBV12-3 or TRBV12-4 with TRBJ1-1, with 8 bases identical to TRBD1. There are 13 residues in the CDR3. The junction had 4 bases not matched to a gene; V was cut back by 6 bases and J by 4 bases. CDR3 sequence (DNA): TGTGCCAGCAGGACAGGGGTGGTCACTGAAGCTTTCTTT. Residues: CASRTGVVTEAFF.

This chain links TRBV4-1 with TRBJ2-3; D not resolved. The CDR3 is made up of 15 amino acids. Trimming pared 2 bases from V and 1 base from J, leaving 10 bases between. CDR1 MGHRA and CDR2 YSYEKL come from the germline V gene. CDR3 sequence (DNA): TGCGCCAGCAGCCAACCTGAGCCAGGCACAGATACGCAGTATTTT. Its protein is CASSQPEPGTDTQYF.

The chain uses TRBV24-1 and TRBJ2-5; D may be TRBD2 (7 bases). The V and J ends lost 0 bases and 2 bases respectively, with 18 bases between them. The CDR3 totals 18 residues. Germline V gene lookup returns CDR1 KGHDR and CDR2 SFDVKD. The CDR3 DNA reads as TGTGCCACCAGTGATTTGCGGGGGGACATTTCAACTCAAGAGACCCAGTACTTC. This translates into CATSDLRGDISTQETQYF.

V is TRBV5-1 and J is TRBJ2-3; D gene uncertain. Trimming cost V 0 bases and J 6 bases, with 14 bases left between them. CDR1 and CDR2 (germline): SGHRS, YFSETQ. The CDR3 loop spans 15 amino acids. The CDR3 is CASSLEGATLDTQYF. CDR3 coding DNA: TGCGCCAGCAGCTTGGAGGGTGCAACACTGGATACGCAGTATTTT.

The chain uses TRBV5-1 and TRBJ1-1; maybe TRBD1 (6 bases). V was pared by 2 bases and J by 0 bases, with 11 bases between. The germline V gene encodes CDR1 SGHRS and CDR2 YFSETQ. CDR3 length equals 15 residues. The chain's CDR3 is CASSFDRPMNTEAFF. As DNA, the CDR3 is TGCGCCAGCAGCTTCGACAGGCCCATGAACACTGAAGCTTTCTTT.

The chain employs TRBV11-2 and TRBJ2-2, with D possibly matching TRBD1 (6 bases). The CDR3 has 18 residues. V was trimmed by 3 bases and J by 2 bases, leaving 19 bases between them. Germline V CDR1 and CDR2: SGHAT, FQNNGV. For the CDR3, the DNA is TGTGCCAGCAGCTTTAGGGGCTGGGCAGGGGAAAACACCGGGGAGCTGTTTTTT. It encodes CASSFRGWAGENTGELFF.

The chain couples TRBV5-1 to TRBJ2-2, with D unclear. This CDR3 spans 15 amino acids. Looked up from germline, CDR1 is SGHRS and CDR2 is YFSETQ. Trimming pared 2 bases from V and 1 base from J, leaving 9 bases between. The CDR3 DNA sequence: TGCGCCAGCAGCTTAGGAGACAAGAACACCGGGGAGCTGTTTTTT. Its protein is CASSLGDKNTGELFF.

Regarding this clone: This sample includes further DNA sequences coding for the same CDR3. This rearrangement joins TRBV28 to TRBJ2-5; D gene unclear. V lost 2 bases to trimming and J lost 5 bases, with 3 bases between them. Germline lookup yields CDR1 MDHEN and CDR2 SYDVKM. CDR3 length: 11 residues. CDR3 region: CASSLGETQYF. CDR3 sequence (DNA): TGTGCCAGCAGTTTAGGGGAGACCCAGTACTTC. The full variable domain, rest sourced from reference TRBV28 and TRBJ2-5, is DVKVTQSSRYLVKRTGEKVFLECVQDMDHENMFWYRQDPGLGLRLIYFSYDVKMKEKGDIPEGYSVSREKKERFSLILESASTNQTSMYLCASSLGETQYFGPGTRLLVL.

This clone has only a few counts. The chain combines TRBV15 with TRBJ1-4; TRBD1 is a possible D gene (6 bases). Between the trimmed V and J ends, which lost 1 base and 1 base, there was a span of 13 bases. CDR3 length equals 17 residues. Germline V CDR1 and CDR2: LNHNV, YYDKDF (reference sequence). CDR3 in DNA: TGTGCCACCAGCAGAGTTGGCAGGGGCGTAACTAATGAAAAACTGTTTTTT. The encoded protein is CATSRVGRGVTNEKLFF. The whole variable domain, remainder taken from reference TRBV15 and TRBJ1-4, is DAMVIQNPRYQVTQFGKPVTLSCSQTLNHNVMYWYQQKSSQAPKLLFHYYDKDFNNEADTPDNFQSRRPNTSFCFLDIRSPGLGDTAMYLCATSRVGRGVTNEKLFFGSGTQLSVL.

V usage is TRBV30 and J usage is TRBJ1-6; TRBD1 agrees at 10 bases. Germline CDR1 reads GTSNPN; CDR2 reads SVGIG (reference sequence). The V gene end was trimmed by 1 base and the J gene end by 8 bases; junction bases not matched to a gene: 2. The CDR3 is 14 amino acids. Here the CDR3 reads CAWSGGTGDSPLHF. In DNA form, the CDR3 reads TGTGCCTGGAGTGGAGGGACAGGGGATTCACCCCTCCACTTT.

The chain couples TRBV5-1 to TRBJ1-3, with D uncertain. Germline CDR1 reads SGHRS; CDR2 reads YFSETQ. The CDR3 totals 16 residues. The V end was cut by 0 bases, the J end by 3 bases, with 13 bases between. The DNA for the CDR3 is TGCGCCAGCAGCTTGGCCGGAGCCACTTATGGAAACACCATATATTTT. This gives the protein CASSLAGATYGNTIYF.

This clone was observed once. J is TRBJ2-1 and V is TRBV7-2, with 9 bases aligning to TRBD2. CDR1 and CDR2 (germline): SGHTA, FQGNSA. The ends lost 3 bases at V and 8 bases at J; junction bases unmatched: 8. The length of the CDR3 is 15 residues. In DNA, the CDR3 is TGTGCCAGCAGCTTCGCGGGGGGGTTTGTAGATGAGCAGTTCTTC. This gives the protein CASSFAGGFVDEQFF.

The rearrangement uses TRBV3-1 (or the pseudogene TRBV3-2) and TRBJ1-5, with unresolved D. V gave up 5 bases and J gave up 7 bases, with 15 bases separating them. CDR3 length equals 14 residues. Looked up from germline, CDR1 is LGHDT and CDR2 is YNNKEL (reference sequence). The CDR3 loop is CASSADRVSQPQHF. For the CDR3, the DNA is TGTGCCAGCAGCGCGGATAGGGTATCCCAGCCCCAGCATTTT.

The rearrangement uses TRBV28 and TRBJ2-2, with 7 bases that match TRBD2. Germline-derived CDR1 and CDR2 are MDHEN and SYDVKM. V was clipped by 8 bases and J by 3 bases; unmatched bases: 9. The CDR3 totals 15 residues. The CDR3 sequence: CASLMGGSDTGELFF. DNA of the CDR3: TGTGCCAGCCTGATGGGGGGGAGCGACACCGGGGAGCTGTTTTTT.